The rows below give T cell receptor beta chains drawn from one sample of a study of T cell repertoires in cytomegalovirus infection. TCRdb reanalysed the reads using MiXCR and keeps one entry per CDR3 protein. The table lists fewer than 400,000 distinct CDR3 sequences, about a sixth of them singletons. The sample consisted of PBMCs. The receptors come from a human donor in good health (CMV status not recorded). Some clones in this sample may be carry-over from other donors' samples. Both conserved end residues are part of each CDR3. A D gene is named only where the DNA matches it firmly. The listing skips clone size in some rows; elsewhere it reads once, few, many or a size class.

abundance,v_gene,j_gene,d_gene,CDR3aa,CDR3nt
many,TRBV7-8,TRBJ2-5,.,CASSLLNSGVEETQYF,TGTGCCAGCAGCCTTCTAAACTCCGGGGTAGAGGAGACCCAGTACTTC
.,TRBV7-4,TRBJ2-7,TRBD1,CASSLNTGTVTYEQYF,TGTGCCAGCAGCTTAAACACCGGGACAGTCACCTACGAGCAGTACTTC
few,TRBV28,TRBJ1-4,TRBD1,CASSRPGGTGEKLFF,TGTGCCAGCAGTCGACCAGGGGGGACCGGCGAAAAACTGTTTTTT
few,TRBV12-3/TRBV12-4,TRBJ2-1,.,CASSPSRRGEQFF,TGTGCCAGCAGCCCCTCCAGGAGGGGTGAGCAGTTCTTC
many,TRBV7-2,TRBJ1-3,.,CASSLRAPGNTIYF,TGTGCCAGCAGCTTAAGGGCACCTGGAAACACCATATATTTT
.,TRBV23-1,TRBJ1-1,.,CASRMVTQNTEAFF,TGCGCCAGCAGAATGGTGACCCAGAACACTGAAGCTTTCTTT
many,TRBV7-2,TRBJ2-2,.,CASSFRGNGELFF,TGTGCCAGCAGCTTCCGTGGGAACGGGGAGCTGTTTTTT
many,TRBV6-2/TRBV6-3,TRBJ2-7,.,CASTPQGTYEQYF,TGTGCCAGCACCCCACAGGGAACCTACGAGCAGTACTTC
.,TRBV12-3/TRBV12-4,TRBJ1-5,.,CASSQGTAEIKPQHF,TGTGCCAGCAGTCAGGGGACTGCAGAAATCAAGCCCCAGCATTTT
many,TRBV2,TRBJ2-5,.,CASRAGTQYLETQYF,TGTGCCAGCAGGGCCGGGACTCAGTATCTGGAGACCCAGTACTTC
few,TRBV5-4,TRBJ2-4,.,CASSLEASDQNIQYF,TGTGCCAGCAGCTTGGAGGCTAGCGACCAAAACATTCAGTACTTC
many,TRBV7-2,TRBJ2-3,.,CASSLGPSLGDTQYF,TGTGCCAGCAGCTTAGGTCCCAGTCTAGGAGATACGCAGTATTTT
many,TRBV12-3/TRBV12-4,TRBJ2-3,TRBD1,CASSLAPGGVTDTQYF,TGTGCCAGCAGTTTAGCGCCAGGGGGCGTCACAGATACGCAGTATTTT
many,TRBV7-2,TRBJ2-7,.,CASSPNVHEQYF,TGTGCCAGCAGTCCCAACGTCCACGAGCAGTACTTC
many,TRBV18,TRBJ1-5,.,CASSPTLSNQPQHF,TGTGCCAGCTCACCAACCCTTAGCAATCAGCCCCAGCATTTT
many,TRBV7-8,TRBJ1-6,.,CASSWADPTANSPLHF,TGTGCCAGCAGCTGGGCGGACCCCACCGCGAATTCACCCCTCCACTTT
.,TRBV24-1,TRBJ2-5,.,CATSKFGETQYF,TGTGCCACCAGTAAGTTCGGGGAGACCCAGTACTTC
.,TRBV5-1,TRBJ2-7,.,CASHRGTGSYEQYF,TGCGCCAGCCATAGGGGAACAGGGAGCTACGAGCAGTACTTC
few,TRBV7-8,TRBJ1-3,.,CASSGGHSSGNTIYF,TGTGCCAGCAGCGGCGGACACTCCTCTGGAAACACCATATATTTT
.,TRBV12-3/TRBV12-4,TRBJ1-1,.,CASSWWGESAFF,TGTGCCAGCAGTTGGTGGGGAGAGTCTGCTTTCTTT
many,TRBV7-2,TRBJ1-2,.,CASSLRWWGGGYGYTF,TGTGCCAGCAGCTTGCGGTGGTGGGGAGGGGGTTATGGCTACACCTTC
.,TRBV20-1,TRBJ2-7,TRBD2,CSARAVGRDYEQYF,TGCAGTGCTAGAGCGGTCGGGAGGGACTACGAGCAGTACTTC
.,TRBV2,TRBJ2-5,.,CASGGEETQYF,TGTGCCAGCGGTGGGGAGGAGACCCAGTACTTC
many,TRBV4-2,TRBJ2-1,TRBD1,CASSVGQGPHNEQFF,TGTGCCAGCAGCGTGGGACAGGGTCCTCACAATGAGCAGTTCTTC
.,TRBV7-4,TRBJ2-7,.,CASSFPGQGIYEQYF,TGTGCCAGCAGCTTCCCGGGGCAGGGAATCTACGAGCAGTACTTC
.,TRBV29-1,TRBJ2-2,.,CSVERGTGELFF,TGCAGCGTTGAGAGGGGGACCGGGGAGCTGTTTTTT
few,TRBV5-5,TRBJ1-2,.,CASSAHSLNFLNYGYTF,TGTGCCAGCAGCGCACACAGCCTCAATTTCCTTAACTATGGCTACACCTTC
many,TRBV19,TRBJ2-2,TRBD1,CASSWWTGALTEDTGELFF,TGTGCCAGTAGTTGGTGGACAGGGGCCCTCACAGAAGACACCGGGGAGCTGTTTTTT
.,TRBV7-8,TRBJ1-4,.,CASSLHPQGATNEKLFF,TGTGCCAGCAGCCTACACCCCCAGGGAGCCACTAATGAAAAACTGTTTTTT
few,TRBV7-9,TRBJ2-2,.,CASSATSRTGELFF,TGTGCCAGCAGCGCAACTAGTAGGACCGGGGAGCTGTTTTTT
many,TRBV7-2,TRBJ1-1,.,CASSLTGPAFF,TGTGCCAGCAGCCTAACGGGGCCAGCTTTCTTT
.,TRBV4-3,TRBJ1-2,TRBD1,CASSLTTGVDGYTF,TGCGCCAGCAGCCTCACTACAGGGGTGGATGGCTACACCTTC
.,TRBV18,TRBJ2-3,.,CASSPPTRDTQYF,TGTGCCAGCTCACCGCCCACTCGTGATACGCAGTATTTT